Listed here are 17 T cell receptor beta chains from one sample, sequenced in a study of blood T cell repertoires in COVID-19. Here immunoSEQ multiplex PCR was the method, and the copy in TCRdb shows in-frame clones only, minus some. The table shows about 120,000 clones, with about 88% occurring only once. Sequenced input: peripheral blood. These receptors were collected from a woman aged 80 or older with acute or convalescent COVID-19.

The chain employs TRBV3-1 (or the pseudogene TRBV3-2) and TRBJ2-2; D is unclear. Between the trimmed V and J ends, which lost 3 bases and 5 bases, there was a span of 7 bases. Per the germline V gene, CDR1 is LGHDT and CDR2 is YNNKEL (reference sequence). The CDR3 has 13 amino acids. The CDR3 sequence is CASSHLQTGELFF. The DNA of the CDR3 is TGTGCCAGCAGCCACCTTCAGACCGGGGAGCTGTTTTTT.

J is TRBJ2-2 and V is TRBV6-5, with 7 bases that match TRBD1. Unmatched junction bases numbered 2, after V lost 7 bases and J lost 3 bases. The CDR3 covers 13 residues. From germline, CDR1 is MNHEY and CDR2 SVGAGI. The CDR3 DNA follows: TGTGCCAGCACACAGGGGCACACCGGGGAGCTGTTTTTT. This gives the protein CASTQGHTGELFF.

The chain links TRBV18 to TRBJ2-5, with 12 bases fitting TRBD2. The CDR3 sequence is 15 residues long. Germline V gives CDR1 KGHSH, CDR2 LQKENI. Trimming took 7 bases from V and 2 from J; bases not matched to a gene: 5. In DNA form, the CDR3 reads TGTGCCAGCTGTAGACTAGCGGGAGAGCAAGAGACCCAGTACTTC. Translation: CASCRLAGEQETQYF.

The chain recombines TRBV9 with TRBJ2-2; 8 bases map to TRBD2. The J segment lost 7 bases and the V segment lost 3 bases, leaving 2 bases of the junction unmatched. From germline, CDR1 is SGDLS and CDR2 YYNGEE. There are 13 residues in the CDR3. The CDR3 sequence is CASSAAGGGELFF. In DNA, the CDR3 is TGTGCCAGCAGCGCCGCGGGGGGCGGGGAGCTGTTTTTT.

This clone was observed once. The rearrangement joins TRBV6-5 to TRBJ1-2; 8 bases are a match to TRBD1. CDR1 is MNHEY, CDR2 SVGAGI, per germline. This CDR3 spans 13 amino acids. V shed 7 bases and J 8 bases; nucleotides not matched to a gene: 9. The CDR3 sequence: CASKGQGPRGYTF. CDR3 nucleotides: TGTGCCAGCAAAGGACAGGGACCACGGGGCTACACCTTC.

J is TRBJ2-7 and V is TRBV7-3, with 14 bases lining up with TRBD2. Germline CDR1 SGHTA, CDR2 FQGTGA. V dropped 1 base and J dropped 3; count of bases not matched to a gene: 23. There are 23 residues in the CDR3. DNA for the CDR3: TGTGCCAGCAGCTTAATTTGGGGGAGGAGTGGACTAGCGGGAGGAGATAAGGACTACGAGCAGTACTTC. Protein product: CASSLIWGRSGLAGGDKDYEQYF.

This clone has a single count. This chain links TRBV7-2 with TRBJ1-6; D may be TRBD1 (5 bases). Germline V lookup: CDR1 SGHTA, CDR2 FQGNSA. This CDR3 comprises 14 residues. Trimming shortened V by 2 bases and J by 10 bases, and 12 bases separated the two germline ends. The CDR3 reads CASSLIRVGSPLHF. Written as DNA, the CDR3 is TGTGCCAGCAGCTTAATCAGGGTTGGCTCACCCCTCCACTTT. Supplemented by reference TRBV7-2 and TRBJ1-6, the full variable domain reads GAGVSQSPSNKVTEKGKDVELRCDPISGHTALYWYRQSLGQGLEFLIYFQGNSAPDKSGLPSDRFSAERTGGSVSTLTIQRTQQEDSAVYLCASSLIRVGSPLHFGNGTRLTVT.

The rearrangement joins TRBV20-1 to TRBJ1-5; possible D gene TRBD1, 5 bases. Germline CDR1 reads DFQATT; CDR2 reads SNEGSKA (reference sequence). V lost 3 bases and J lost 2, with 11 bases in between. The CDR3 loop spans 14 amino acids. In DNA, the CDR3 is TGCAGTGCTAGTCGGGGGGATGGCAATCAGCCCCAGCATTTT. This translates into CSASRGDGNQPQHF.

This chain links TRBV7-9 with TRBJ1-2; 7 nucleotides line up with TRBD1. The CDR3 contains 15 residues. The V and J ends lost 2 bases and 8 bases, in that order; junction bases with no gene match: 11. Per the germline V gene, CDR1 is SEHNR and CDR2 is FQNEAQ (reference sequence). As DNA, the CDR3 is TGTGCCAGCAGCTTACAACAGGGCCACAGGGGAGGCTACACCTTC. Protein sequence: CASSLQQGHRGGYTF. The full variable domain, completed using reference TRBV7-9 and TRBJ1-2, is DTGVSQNPRHKITKRGQNVTFRCDPISEHNRLYWYRQTLGQGPEFLTYFQNEAQLEKSRLLSDRFSAERPKGSFSTLEIQRTEQGDSAMYLCASSLQQGHRGGYTFGSGTRLTVV.

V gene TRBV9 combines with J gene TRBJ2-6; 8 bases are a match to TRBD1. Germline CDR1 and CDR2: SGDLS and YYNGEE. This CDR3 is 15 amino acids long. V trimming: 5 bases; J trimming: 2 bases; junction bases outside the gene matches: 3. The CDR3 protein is CASRAGGTGANVLTF. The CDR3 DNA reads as TGTGCCAGCAGGGCAGGGGGCACTGGGGCCAACGTCCTGACTTTC.

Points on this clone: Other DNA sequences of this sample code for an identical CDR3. In DNA form, the CDR3 reads TGTGCCAGCAGCTTGGGGGGACAGGGTTCCTACGAGCAGTACTTC. It codes for CASSLGGQGSYEQYF. The chain joins TRBV5-4 to TRBJ2-7; 9 nucleotides line up with TRBD1. V gave up 0 bases and J gave up 1 base; unmatched junction bases: 2. The CDR3 is 15 residues long. The germline gives CDR1 SGHNT, CDR2 YYREEE (reference sequence).

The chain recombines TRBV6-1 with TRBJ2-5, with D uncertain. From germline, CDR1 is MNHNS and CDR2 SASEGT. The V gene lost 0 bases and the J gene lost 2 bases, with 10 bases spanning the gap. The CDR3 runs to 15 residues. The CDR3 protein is CASSEARGSQETQYF. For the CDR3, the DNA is TGTGCCAGCAGTGAAGCAAGAGGCAGTCAAGAGACCCAGTACTTC.

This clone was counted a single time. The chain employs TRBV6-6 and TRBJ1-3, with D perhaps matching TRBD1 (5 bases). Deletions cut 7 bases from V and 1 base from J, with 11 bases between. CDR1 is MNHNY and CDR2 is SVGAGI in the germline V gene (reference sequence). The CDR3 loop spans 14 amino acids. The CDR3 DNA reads TGTGCCAGCACCCTCGACAGTTCTGGAAACACCATATATTTT. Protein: CASTLDSSGNTIYF.

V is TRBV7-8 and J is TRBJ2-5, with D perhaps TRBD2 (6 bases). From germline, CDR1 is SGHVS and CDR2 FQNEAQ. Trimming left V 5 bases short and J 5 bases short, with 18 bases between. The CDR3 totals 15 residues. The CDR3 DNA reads TGTGCCAGCAGCCCCTCGGCGACTAGTGTGGAGACCCAGTACTTC. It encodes CASSPSATSVETQYF.

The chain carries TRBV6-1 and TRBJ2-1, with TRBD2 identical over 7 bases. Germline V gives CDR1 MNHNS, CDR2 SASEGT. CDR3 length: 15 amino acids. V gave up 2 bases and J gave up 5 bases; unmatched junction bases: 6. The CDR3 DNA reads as TGTGCCAGCAGTGAACCTAGCGGTCACCACAATGAGCAGTTCTTC. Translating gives CASSEPSGHHNEQFF.

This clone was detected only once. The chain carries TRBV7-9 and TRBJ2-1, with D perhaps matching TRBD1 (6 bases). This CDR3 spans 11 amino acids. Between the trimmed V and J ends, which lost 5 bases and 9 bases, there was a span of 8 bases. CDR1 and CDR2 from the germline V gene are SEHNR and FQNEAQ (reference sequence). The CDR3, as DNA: TGTGCCAGCAGCCAACAGGGTGAGCAGTTCTTC. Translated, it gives CASSQQGEQFF.

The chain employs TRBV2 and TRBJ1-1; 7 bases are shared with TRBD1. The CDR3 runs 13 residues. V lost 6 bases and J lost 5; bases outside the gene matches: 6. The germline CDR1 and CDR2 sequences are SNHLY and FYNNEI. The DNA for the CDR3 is TGTGCCAGCAGGTCCGGGACAGATACTGAAGCTTTCTTT. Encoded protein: CASRSGTDTEAFF.